The clone carrying this T cell receptor (beta chain) was observed many times. The antigen is undetermined. V lost 2 bases and J lost 0, with 12 bases in between. Per the germline V gene, CDR1 is DFQATT and CDR2 is SNEGSKA (reference sequence). The CDR3 runs 15 residues. This sample stems from a study of blood T cells in healthy people across ages. Notes on the study in general: Estimates of diversity drawn from one million T cells were considered underestimates.

A second roughly 6 to 12 cycle PCR used barcoded and J-beta primers. In TCRdb, the 5' RACE reads were re-called with MiXCR into one record per CDR3 protein. The sample shows about 1.6 million distinct CDR3 sequences, about 35% of them seen only once. The chain joins TRBV20-1 to TRBJ2-3; D might be TRBD1 (6 bases). Specimen: blood. This TCR was recovered from a young woman in good health. CDR3 region: CSARRTVTSTDTQYF. CDR3 DNA: TGCAGTGCTAGACGGACAGTTACTAGCACAGATACGCAGTATTTT.